This paragraph covers one T cell receptor (beta chain) sequence. Sequenced by immunoSEQ multiplex PCR; TCRdb stores in-frame clones only, minus some. The sample carries around 15,000 clones, about 80% recorded once. This entry is derived from a study of tumour-infiltrating T cells in Burkitt lymphoma. Overall study context: Survival, overall and progression-free, tracked with productive clonality.

CDR1 is SGHAT, CDR2 FQNNGV, per germline. V shed 1 base and J shed 7 bases, with 10 bases lying between them. CDR3 size: 13 residues. The sample consisted of tumor tissue. The TCR comes from a human donor with diffuse large B-cell lymphoma. The chain links TRBV11-2 to TRBJ1-1; possible D gene TRBD1, 5 bases. For the CDR3, the DNA is TGTGCCAGCAGCTTAGTGGATGGGGGTGAAGCTTTCTTT. Protein sequence: CASSLVDGGEAFF.